This T cell receptor (beta chain) was observed in a study of memory CD4+ T cells and cytomegalovirus serostatus. Single viable CD3+CD4+CD8-CD45RO+ cells were sorted as the memory CD4+ T cells. Donors' CMV status reflects serum IgG against pp150, pp28, p38, p52. After thawing, CD4+ T cells were positively selected. In regard to this clone: Its specificity is unknown.

Here immunoSEQ multiplex PCR was the method, and the copy in TCRdb shows in-frame clones only, minus some. This sample has tens of thousands of clones, with over 65% found just once. In germline, CDR1 is GTSNPN, CDR2 SVGIG (reference sequence). Between the trimmed V and J ends, which lost 0 bases and 0 bases, there was a span of 18 bases. The CDR3 sequence is 17 residues long. General study findings and limits: Each of approximately 73 CMV-associated TCRbeta sequences occurred in one to five individuals.

The chain joins TRBV30 to TRBJ2-7, with D possibly TRBD2 on 5 matching bases. This receptor was obtained from an adult in good health and CMV-seropositive. What was sequenced was memory CD4+ T cells from blood. DNA of the CDR3: TGTGCCTGGAGTGTACCCCTTCGTAAGCGGTTCTCCTACGAGCAGTACTTC. Translating gives CAWSVPLRKRFSYEQYF.